These 4 T cell receptor beta chains were sequenced from one sample in a study of cytomegalovirus exposure and HLA in healthy donors. PCR used 60 Vbeta primers and 13 Jbeta primers. Libraries were prepared by immunoSEQ multiplex PCR; TCRdb keeps only in-frame clonotypes and omits some of them. Among 180,000 or so clones listed, about 9% were seen once. Sequencing was carried out using PBMCs. The source of these receptors is a young woman in good health and CMV-seropositive.

This clone was counted only a few times. This chain joins TRBV6-5 and TRBJ1-1; tentative D call: TRBD1 (6 bases). The ends were cut back, 6 bases at V and 6 bases at J, with 17 bases in the middle. The CDR3 spans 14 residues. Germline-derived CDR1 and CDR2 are MNHEY and SVGAGI. CDR3 in amino acids: CASSKQTGNPEAFF. CDR3 in DNA: TGTGCCAGCAGCAAACAGACAGGTAATCCTGAAGCTTTCTTT.

This clone has more than one count but fewer than ten. The CDR3 spells CASSFGQPYTEAFF. The CDR3 coding sequence is TGTGCCAGCAGCTTTGGGCAGCCGTACACTGAAGCTTTCTTT. The chain carries TRBV5-6 and TRBJ1-1, with unresolved D. The V end lost 2 bases, the J end lost 3 bases, and 11 bases lay between the germline ends. The CDR3 runs 14 residues. The germline V gene has CDR1 SGHDT and CDR2 YYEEEE.

This clone was recorded a few times. The chain combines TRBV6-1 with TRBJ2-7, with D possibly matching TRBD1 (5 bases). This CDR3 is built from 13 residues. V gave up 8 bases and J gave up 4 bases, with 15 bases separating them. Germline CDR1 and CDR2: MNHNS and SASEGT. The CDR3 DNA follows: TGTGCCAGCTTAAATTTGGGGCCGTACGAGCAGTACTTC. It translates to CASLNLGPYEQYF.

This clone was counted only a few times. V gene TRBV11-3 combines with J gene TRBJ2-7; the D gene is possibly TRBD2 (6 bases). Per germline, CDR1 SGHNT and CDR2 YENEEA. Trimming took 5 bases from V and 0 from J, leaving 14 bases between them. This CDR3 spans 15 amino acids. CDR3 in DNA: TGTGCCAGCAGCCTCGGCGGGACGGCCTCCTACGAGCAGTACTTC. It yields the protein CASSLGGTASYEQYF. Drawing the rest from reference TRBV11-3 and TRBJ2-7, the complete variable domain is EAGVVQSPRYKIIEKKQPVAFWCNPISGHNTLYWYLQNLGQGPELLIRYENEEAVDDSQLPKDRFSAERLKGVDSTLKIQPAELGDSAVYLCASSLGGTASYEQYFGPGTRLTVT.